This entry lists 3 T cell receptor beta chains sequenced from one sample in a study of cytomegalovirus exposure and HLA in healthy donors. This PCR relied on a set of 60 Vbeta primers and 13 Jbeta primers. Clones were read by immunoSEQ multiplex PCR, and TCRdb kept only the in-frame ones, dropping some. The sample holds about 79,000 clones, approximately 69% seen once. Source material: PBMCs. These receptors were obtained from a man aged 40-49 years in good health and CMV-seropositive.

The genes are TRBV7-2 and TRBJ2-2, with D perhaps matching TRBD2 (6 bases). This CDR3 comprises 16 residues. Germline CDR1 is SGHTA and CDR2 is FQGNSA. V was clipped by 5 bases and J by 5 bases, with 18 bases between them. CDR3 loop: CASSPPGLSRTGELFF. The CDR3 DNA is TGTGCCAGCAGCCCTCCGGGACTTAGCAGGACCGGGGAGCTGTTTTTT.

The CDR3: CASSISGGLSYGYTF. Here the CDR3 DNA reads TGTGCCAGCAGCATTTCGGGGGGACTAAGCTATGGCTACACCTTC. The rearrangement joins TRBV5-4 to TRBJ1-2; perhaps TRBD1 as D (5 bases). Per germline, CDR1 SGHNT and CDR2 YYREEE (reference sequence). This CDR3 comprises 15 residues. Trimming stripped 4 bases from V and 4 bases from J, with 17 bases between.

This clone has a handful of counts. This chain uses TRBV9 with TRBJ2-1, with 7 bases that match TRBD1. Germline-derived CDR1 and CDR2 are SGDLS and YYNGEE. There are 16 residues in the CDR3. Losses at the gene ends were 0 bases for V and 4 bases for J; bases not matched to a gene: 7. In DNA, the CDR3 is TGTGCCAGCAGCGTAGGCAAAGGGACAGATTACAATGAGCAGTTCTTC. This codes for CASSVGKGTDYNEQFF.